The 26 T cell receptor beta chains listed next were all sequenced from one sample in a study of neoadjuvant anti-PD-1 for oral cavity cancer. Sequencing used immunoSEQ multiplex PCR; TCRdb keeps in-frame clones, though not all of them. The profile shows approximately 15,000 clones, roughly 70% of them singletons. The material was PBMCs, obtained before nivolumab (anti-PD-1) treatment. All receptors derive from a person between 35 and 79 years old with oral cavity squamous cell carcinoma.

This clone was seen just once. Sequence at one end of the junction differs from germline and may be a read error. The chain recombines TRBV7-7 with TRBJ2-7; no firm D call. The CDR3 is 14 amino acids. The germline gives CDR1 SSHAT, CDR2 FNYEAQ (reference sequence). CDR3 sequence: CASSLSEDNYEQYF. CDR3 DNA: TGTGCTAGCAGCTTATCCGAGGATAACTACGAGCAGTACTTC.

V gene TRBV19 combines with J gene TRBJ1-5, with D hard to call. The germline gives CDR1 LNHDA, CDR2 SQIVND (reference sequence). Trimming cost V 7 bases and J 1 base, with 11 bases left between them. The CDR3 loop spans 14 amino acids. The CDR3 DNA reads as TGTGCCAGTATGCGAGAGGGCAGCAATCAGCCCCAGCATTTT. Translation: CASMREGSNQPQHF.

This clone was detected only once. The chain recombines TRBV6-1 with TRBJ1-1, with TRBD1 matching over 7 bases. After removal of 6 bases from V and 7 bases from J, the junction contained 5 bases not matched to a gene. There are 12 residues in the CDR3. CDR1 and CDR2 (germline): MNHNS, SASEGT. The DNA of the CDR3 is TGTGCCAGCAGCTCCGGGACAGTTGAAGCTTTCTTT. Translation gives CASSSGTVEAFF.

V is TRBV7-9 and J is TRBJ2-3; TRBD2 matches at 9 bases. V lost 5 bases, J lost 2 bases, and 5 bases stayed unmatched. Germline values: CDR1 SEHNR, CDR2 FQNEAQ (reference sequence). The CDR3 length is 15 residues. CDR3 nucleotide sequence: TGTGCCAGCAGCATGACTAGCGGAAACACAGATACGCAGTATTTT. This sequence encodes CASSMTSGNTDTQYF.

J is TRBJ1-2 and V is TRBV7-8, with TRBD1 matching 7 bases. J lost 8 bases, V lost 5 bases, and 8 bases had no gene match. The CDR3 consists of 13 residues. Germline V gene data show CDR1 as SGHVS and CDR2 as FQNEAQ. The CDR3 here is CASSLNRGGGYTF. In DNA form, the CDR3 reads TGTGCCAGCAGCCTTAACAGGGGCGGGGGCTACACCTTC.

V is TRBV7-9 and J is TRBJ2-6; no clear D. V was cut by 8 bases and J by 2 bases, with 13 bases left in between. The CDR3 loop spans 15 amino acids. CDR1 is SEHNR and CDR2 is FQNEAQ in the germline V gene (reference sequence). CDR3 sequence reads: CASRNIGTGANVLTF. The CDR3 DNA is TGTGCCAGCCGTAACATCGGAACTGGGGCCAACGTCCTGACTTTC.

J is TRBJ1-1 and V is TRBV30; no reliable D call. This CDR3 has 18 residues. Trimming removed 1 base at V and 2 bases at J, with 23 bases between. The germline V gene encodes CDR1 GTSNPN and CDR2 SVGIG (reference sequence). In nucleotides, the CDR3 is TGTGCCTGGAGTGGCGGAGCGGCGACCACGCGGTTCAACACTGAAGCTTTCTTT. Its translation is CAWSGGAATTRFNTEAFF.

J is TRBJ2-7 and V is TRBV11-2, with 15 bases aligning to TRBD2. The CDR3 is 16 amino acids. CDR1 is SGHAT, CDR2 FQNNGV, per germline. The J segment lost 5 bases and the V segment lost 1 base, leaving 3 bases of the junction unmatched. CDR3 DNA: TGTGCCAGCAGCTTAGGGACTAGCGGGAGGGCCCACGAGCAGTACTTC. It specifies CASSLGTSGRAHEQYF.

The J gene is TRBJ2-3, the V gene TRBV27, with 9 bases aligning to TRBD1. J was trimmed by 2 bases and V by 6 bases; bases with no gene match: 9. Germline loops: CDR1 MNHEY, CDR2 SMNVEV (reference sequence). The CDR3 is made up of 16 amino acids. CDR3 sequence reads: CASSINRGPDTDTQYF. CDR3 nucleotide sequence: TGTGCCAGCAGCATCAACAGGGGGCCGGACACAGATACGCAGTATTTT.

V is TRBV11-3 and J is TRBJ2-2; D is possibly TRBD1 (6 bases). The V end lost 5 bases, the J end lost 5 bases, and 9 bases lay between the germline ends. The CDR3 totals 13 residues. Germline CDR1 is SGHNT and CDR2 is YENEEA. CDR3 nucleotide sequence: TGTGCCAGCAGCATCAGGGGTACCGGGGAGCTGTTTTTT. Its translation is CASSIRGTGELFF.

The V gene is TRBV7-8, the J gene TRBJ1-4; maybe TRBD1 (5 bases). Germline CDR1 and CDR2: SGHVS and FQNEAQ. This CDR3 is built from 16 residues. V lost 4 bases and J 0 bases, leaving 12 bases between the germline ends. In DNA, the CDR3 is TGTGCCAGCAGCTCGACAGATCTTCCAACTAATGAAAAACTGTTTTTT. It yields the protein CASSSTDLPTNEKLFF.

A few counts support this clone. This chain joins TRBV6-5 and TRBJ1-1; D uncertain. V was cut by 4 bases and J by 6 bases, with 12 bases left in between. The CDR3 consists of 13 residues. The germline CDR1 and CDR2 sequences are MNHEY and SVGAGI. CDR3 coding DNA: TGTGCCAGCAGTTTACTTCAGGCTGCTGAAGCTTTCTTT. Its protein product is CASSLLQAAEAFF.

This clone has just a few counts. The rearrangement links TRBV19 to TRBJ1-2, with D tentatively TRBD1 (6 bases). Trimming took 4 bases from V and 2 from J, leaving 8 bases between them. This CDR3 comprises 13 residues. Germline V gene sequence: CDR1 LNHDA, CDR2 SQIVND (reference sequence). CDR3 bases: TGTGCCAGTAGTACGGGGGGCAACTATGGCTACACCTTC. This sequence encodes CASSTGGNYGYTF.

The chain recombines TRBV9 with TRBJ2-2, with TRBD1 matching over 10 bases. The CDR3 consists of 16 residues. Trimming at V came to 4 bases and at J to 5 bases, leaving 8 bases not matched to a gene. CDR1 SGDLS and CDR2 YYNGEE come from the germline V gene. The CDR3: CASSPRDRGQTGELFF. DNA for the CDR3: TGTGCCAGCAGCCCCCGGGACAGGGGCCAAACCGGGGAGCTGTTTTTT.

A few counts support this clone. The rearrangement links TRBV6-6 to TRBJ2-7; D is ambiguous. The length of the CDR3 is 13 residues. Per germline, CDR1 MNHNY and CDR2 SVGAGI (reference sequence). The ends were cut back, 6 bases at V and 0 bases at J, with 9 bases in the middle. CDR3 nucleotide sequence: TGTGCCAGCAGGGCAGGAAGCTCCTACGAGCAGTACTTC. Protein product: CASRAGSSYEQYF.

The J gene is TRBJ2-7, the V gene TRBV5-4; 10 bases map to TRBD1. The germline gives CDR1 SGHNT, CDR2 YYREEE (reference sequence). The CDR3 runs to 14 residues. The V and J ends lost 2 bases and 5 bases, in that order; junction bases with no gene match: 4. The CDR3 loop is CASSFGQGVHEQYF. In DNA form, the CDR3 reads TGTGCCAGCAGCTTCGGACAGGGGGTCCACGAGCAGTACTTC.

The CDR3 spells CASSELVGSEKLFF. In DNA form, the CDR3 reads TGTGCCAGCAGTGAATTAGTCGGGAGTGAAAAACTGTTTTTT. The genes are TRBV6-1 and TRBJ1-4; D not certain. The CDR3 is 14 residues long. Germline V gene sequence: CDR1 MNHNS, CDR2 SASEGT. V was shortened by 2 bases and J by 7 bases, with 11 bases between the two germline ends.

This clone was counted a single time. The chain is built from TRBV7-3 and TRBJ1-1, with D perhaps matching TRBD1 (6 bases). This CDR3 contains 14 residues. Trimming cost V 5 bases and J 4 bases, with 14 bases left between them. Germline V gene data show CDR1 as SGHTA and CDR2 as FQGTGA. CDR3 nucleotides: TGTGCCAGCAGCCCAACGCAGGGGAGCACTGAAGCTTTCTTT. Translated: CASSPTQGSTEAFF.

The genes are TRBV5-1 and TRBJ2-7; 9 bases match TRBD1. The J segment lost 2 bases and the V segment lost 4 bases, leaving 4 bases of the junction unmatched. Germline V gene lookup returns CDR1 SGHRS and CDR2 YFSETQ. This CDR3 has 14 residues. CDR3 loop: CASSEGTGTYEQYF. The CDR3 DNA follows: TGCGCCAGCAGCGAGGGGACAGGGACCTACGAGCAGTACTTC. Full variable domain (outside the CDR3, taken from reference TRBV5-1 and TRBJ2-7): KAGVTQTPRYLIKTRGQQVTLSCSPISGHRSVSWYQQTPGQGLQFLFEYFSETQRNKGNFPGRFSGRQFSNSRSEMNVSTLELGDSALYLCASSEGTGTYEQYFGPGTRLTVT.

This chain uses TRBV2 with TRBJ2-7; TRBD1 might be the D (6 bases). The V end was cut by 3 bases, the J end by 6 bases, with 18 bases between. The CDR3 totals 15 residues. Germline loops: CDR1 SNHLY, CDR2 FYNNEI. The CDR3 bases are TGTGCCAGCAGTGATTGGACAGATTCGTTTCCCGAGCAGTACTTC. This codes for CASSDWTDSFPEQYF.

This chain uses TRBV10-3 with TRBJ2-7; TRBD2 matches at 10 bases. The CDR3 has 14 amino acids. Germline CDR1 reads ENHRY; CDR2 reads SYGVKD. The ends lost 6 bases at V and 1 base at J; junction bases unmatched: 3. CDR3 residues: CAISKREGSYEQYF. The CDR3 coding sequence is TGTGCCATCAGCAAGCGGGAGGGATCCTACGAGCAGTACTTC.

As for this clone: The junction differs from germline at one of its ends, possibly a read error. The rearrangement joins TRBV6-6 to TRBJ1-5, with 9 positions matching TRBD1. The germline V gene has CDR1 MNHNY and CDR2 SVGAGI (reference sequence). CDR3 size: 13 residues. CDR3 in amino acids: CGTRTGVNQPQHF. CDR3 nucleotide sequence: TGCGGAACCCGGACAGGGGTCAATCAGCCCCAGCATTTT.

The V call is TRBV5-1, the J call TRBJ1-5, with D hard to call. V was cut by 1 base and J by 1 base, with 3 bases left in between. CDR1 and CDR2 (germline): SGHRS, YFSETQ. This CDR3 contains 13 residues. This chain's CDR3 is CASSLWSNQPQHF. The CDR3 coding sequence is TGCGCCAGCAGCTTGTGGAGCAATCAGCCCCAGCATTTT.

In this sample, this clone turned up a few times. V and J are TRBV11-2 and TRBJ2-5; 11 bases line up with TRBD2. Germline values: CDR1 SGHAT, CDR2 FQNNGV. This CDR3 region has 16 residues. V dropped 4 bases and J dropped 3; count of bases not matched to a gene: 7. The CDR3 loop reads CASSSGLAGAEETQYF. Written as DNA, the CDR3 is TGTGCCAGCAGCTCCGGACTAGCGGGCGCAGAAGAGACCCAGTACTTC. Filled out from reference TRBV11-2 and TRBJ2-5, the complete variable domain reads EAGVAQSPRYKIIEKRQSVAFWCNPISGHATLYWYQQILGQGPKLLIQFQNNGVVDDSQLPKDRFSAERLKGVDSTLKIQPAKLEDSAVYLCASSSGLAGAEETQYFGPGTRLLVL.

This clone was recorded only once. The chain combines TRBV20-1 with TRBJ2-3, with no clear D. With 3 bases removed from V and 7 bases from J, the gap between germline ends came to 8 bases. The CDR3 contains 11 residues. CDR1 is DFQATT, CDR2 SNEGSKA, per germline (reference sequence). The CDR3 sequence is CSASTPNTQYF. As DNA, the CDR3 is TGCAGTGCTAGCACACCTAATACGCAGTATTTT.

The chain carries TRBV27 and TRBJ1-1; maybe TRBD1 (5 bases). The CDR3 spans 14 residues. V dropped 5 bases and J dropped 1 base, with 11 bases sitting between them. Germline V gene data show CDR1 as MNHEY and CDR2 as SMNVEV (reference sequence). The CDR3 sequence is CASSLGRKNTEAFF. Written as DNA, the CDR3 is TGTGCCAGCAGTCTGGGACGTAAGAACACTGAAGCTTTCTTT.